The 6 T cell receptor beta chains below were found in one sample sequenced in a study of cytomegalovirus exposure and HLA in healthy donors. The PCR used 60 Vbeta and 13 Jbeta primers. The method was immunoSEQ multiplex PCR; TCRdb's version includes in-frame clones alone and lacks a portion of them. The sample lists over 85,000 clones; 6% to 9% were seen once. Material for sequencing was PBMCs. These receptors originate from a man aged 45-65 years in good health and CMV-seronegative.

Ten or more counts support this clone. This chain uses TRBV7-6 with TRBJ1-2, with 7 bases lining up with TRBD1. V lost 4 bases, J lost 3 bases, and 8 bases stayed unmatched. CDR1 is SGHVS, CDR2 FNYEAQ, per germline. This CDR3 spans 15 amino acids. In DNA form, the CDR3 reads TGTGCCAGCAGCTCACTACCCGGGACAGACTATGGCTACACCTTC. The encoded protein is CASSSLPGTDYGYTF.

The genes are TRBV18 and TRBJ2-5; D possibly corresponds to TRBD1 (6 bases). The CDR3 length is 14 residues. Trimming removed 2 bases at V and 5 bases at J, with 12 bases between. The germline V gene encodes CDR1 KGHSH and CDR2 LQKENI. In nucleotides, the CDR3 is TGTGCCAGCTCACCAATGGGGGCTGGGGAGACCCAGTACTTC. This sequence encodes CASSPMGAGETQYF.

This chain uses TRBV28 with TRBJ1-5; D ambiguous. Germline V gene sequence: CDR1 MDHEN, CDR2 SYDVKM. CDR3 length: 14 residues. Trimming pared 7 bases from V and 3 bases from J, leaving 13 bases between. CDR3 bases: TGTGCCAGCAATAGAGGGTTAAACAATCAGCCCCAGCATTTT. Amino acids: CASNRGLNNQPQHF.

This clone was counted a few times. V usage is TRBV5-4 and J usage is TRBJ1-1, with D possibly TRBD1 on 5 matching bases. With 4 bases removed from V and 1 base from J, the gap between germline ends came to 11 bases. The CDR3 consists of 14 residues. CDR1 is SGHNT and CDR2 is YYREEE in the germline V gene (reference sequence). As DNA, the CDR3 is TGTGCCAGCAGCAGGATGCAGGGGAACACTGAAGCTTTCTTT. Its translation is CASSRMQGNTEAFF.

This clone was seen only a few times. This rearrangement joins TRBV10-2 to TRBJ2-5, with 14 positions matching TRBD2. Trimming at V came to 8 bases and at J to 3 bases, leaving 5 bases not matched to a gene. Per the germline V gene, CDR1 is WSHSY and CDR2 is SAAADI. The CDR3 length is 15 residues. The CDR3 region has the DNA TGCGCCAGCTCCCCGGGACTAGCGGGGGAAGAGACCCAGTACTTC. As protein: CASSPGLAGEETQYF.

The chain carries TRBV28 and TRBJ1-1; 11 bases align to TRBD1. There are 17 residues in the CDR3. From germline, CDR1 is MDHEN and CDR2 SYDVKM. J gave up 0 bases and V 6 bases, and 9 bases lay outside the gene matches. CDR3 sequence (DNA): TGTGCCAGCAGCTCCCTCCGGGACAGGGGGATGAACACTGAAGCTTTCTTT. Its translation: CASSSLRDRGMNTEAFF.